The source of this T cell receptor (beta chain) is a study of blood T cell repertoires in COVID-19. Background on the study: The samples span acute and convalescent COVID-19 from the United States, Italy and Spain. The analysed material was cDNA or gDNA that came from T cells, B-cell-depleted T cells, or PBMCs.

CDR1 and CDR2 from the germline V gene are LNHDA and SQIVND (reference sequence). V shed 5 bases and J 0 bases; nucleotides not matched to a gene: 3. This CDR3 has 14 residues. Original methodology: Nucleated cell number was recorded as an estimate derived from reference gene primer amplification. Clones were sequenced by immunoSEQ multiplex PCR, and TCRdb holds only the in-frame ones, with some missing. V and J calls and clone size are as listed in that table; D and trimming were resolved from the DNA. The data show some 120,000 clones, less than 95% seen once. The source material was peripheral blood. The chain couples TRBV19 to TRBJ2-7; TRBD1 aligns across 8 bases. The source is a human donor with active COVID-19. The donor label of this sample is uncertain. CDR3 nucleotides: TGTGCCAGTAGTTGGCAGGGGGCCTCCTACGAGCAGTACTTC. It translates to CASSWQGASYEQYF. The variable domain in full, with the rest retrieved from reference TRBV19 and TRBJ2-7, is DGGITQSPKYLFRKEGQNVTLSCEQNLNHDAMYWYRQDPGQGLRLIYYSQIVNDFQKGDIAEGYSVSREKKESFPLTVTSAQKNPTAFYLCASSWQGASYEQYFGPGTRLTVT.